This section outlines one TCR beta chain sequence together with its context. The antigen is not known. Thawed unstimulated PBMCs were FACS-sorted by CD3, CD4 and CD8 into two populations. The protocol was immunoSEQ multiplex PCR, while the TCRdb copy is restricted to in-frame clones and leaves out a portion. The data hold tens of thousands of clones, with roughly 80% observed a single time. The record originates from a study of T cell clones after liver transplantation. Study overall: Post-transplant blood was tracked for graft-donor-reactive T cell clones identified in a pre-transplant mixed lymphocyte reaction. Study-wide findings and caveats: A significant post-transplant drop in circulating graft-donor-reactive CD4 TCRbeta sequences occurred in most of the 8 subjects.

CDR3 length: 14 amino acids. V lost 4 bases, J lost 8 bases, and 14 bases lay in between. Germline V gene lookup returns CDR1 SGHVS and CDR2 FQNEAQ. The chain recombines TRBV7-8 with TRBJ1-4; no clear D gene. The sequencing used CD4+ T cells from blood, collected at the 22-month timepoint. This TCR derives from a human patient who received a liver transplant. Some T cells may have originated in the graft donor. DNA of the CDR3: TGTGCCAGCAGCTATACGCTGAACCAAGAAAAACTGTTTTTT. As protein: CASSYTLNQEKLFF.